This T cell receptor (beta chain) was sequenced in a study of shared T cell receptors in the human thymus (dated by TCRdb to the early 2020s). Study-level background: The study examined how the human thymus generates shared, self-reactive T-cell receptor alpha chains.

The method was the immunoSEQ multiplex PCR assay. TCRdb took this table from immuneACCESS and kept in-frame rearrangements with V and J called. Such tables lack part of the clones; where checked against another copy, unresolved V genes explain under half of the gap, and the rest is unexplained. Present in this sample are about 380,000 clones, around 95% of which were seen just once. The ten largest make up around 0.019% of the sample. This clone was seen once. No cognate antigen has been identified for it. Per-base qualities were not stored, and no clone one base away is much larger. V has 6 bases trimmed and J has 6 bases trimmed; junction bases matching no gene number 4. The CDR3 has 12 amino acids, counting the end cysteine and phenylalanine. Just CDR3 DNA is preserved here, 36 bases in frame from base 1. The germline V gene sets CDR1 to ENHRY and CDR2 to SYGVKD.

The clonotype comes from a human donor. This sequence uses TRBV10-3 and TRBJ2-5, and TRBD1 aligns with 7 junction nucleotides. The sample consisted of thymocytes. The DNA sequence follows: TGTGCCATCAGCAACAGGGGAAAGACCCAGTACTTC. This sequence encodes CAISNRGKTQYF.